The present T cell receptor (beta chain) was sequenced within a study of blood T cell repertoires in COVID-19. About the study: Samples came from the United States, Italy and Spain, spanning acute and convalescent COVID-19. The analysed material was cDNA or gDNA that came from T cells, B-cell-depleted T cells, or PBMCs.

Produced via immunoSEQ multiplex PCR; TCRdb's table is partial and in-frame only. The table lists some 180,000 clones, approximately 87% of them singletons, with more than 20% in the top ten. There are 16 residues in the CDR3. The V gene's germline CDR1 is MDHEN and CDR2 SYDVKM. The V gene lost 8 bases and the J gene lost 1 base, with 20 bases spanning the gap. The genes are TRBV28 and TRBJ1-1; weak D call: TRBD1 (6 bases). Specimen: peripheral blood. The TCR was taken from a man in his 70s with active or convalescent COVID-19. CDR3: CASSLWVGQPNTEAFF. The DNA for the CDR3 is TGTGCCAGCTCTCTTTGGGTAGGACAGCCGAACACTGAAGCTTTCTTT. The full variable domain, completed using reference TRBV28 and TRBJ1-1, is DVKVTQSSRYLVKRTGEKVFLECVQDMDHENMFWYRQDPGLGLRLIYFSYDVKMKEKGDIPEGYSVSREKKERFSLILESASTNQTSMYLCASSLWVGQPNTEAFFGQGTRLTVV.